This T cell receptor (beta chain) appears in the sequencing data of a study of T cells in Graves' hyperthyroidism and ophthalmopathy. Study in general: Any treatment followed the collection of peripheral blood at initial diagnosis.

Study findings and constraints: Progression to ophthalmopathy was predicted a median of 6.5 months early. Within blood appeared most thyroid clonotypes that had expanded above 0.001.

Germline values: CDR1 SSHAT, CDR2 FNYEAQ (reference sequence). The CDR3 runs 14 residues. TCR beta CDR3 region amplification was performed from RNA transcripts. First-round RT-PCR of the TCR CDR3 relied on the HTBI primer set. Each CDR3 protein is one row after TCRdb ran MiXCR on the multiplex PCR reads. The sample holds about half a million distinct CDR3 sequences; 20% to 25% are singletons and the top ten take approximately 49%. The sample holds a few counts of this clonotype. Its matching antigen is unknown. Sequence at one end of the junction differs from germline and may be a read error. This chain joins TRBV7-7 and TRBJ1-6; D remains unclear. Sequenced material: blood. The TCR originated in a woman between 70 and 85 years old with Graves' ophthalmopathy. The CDR3 nucleotides are TGTGCTAGCAGCTTAGCGGAGGGTAACTCACCCCTCCACTTT. Its translation is CASSLAEGNSPLHF.